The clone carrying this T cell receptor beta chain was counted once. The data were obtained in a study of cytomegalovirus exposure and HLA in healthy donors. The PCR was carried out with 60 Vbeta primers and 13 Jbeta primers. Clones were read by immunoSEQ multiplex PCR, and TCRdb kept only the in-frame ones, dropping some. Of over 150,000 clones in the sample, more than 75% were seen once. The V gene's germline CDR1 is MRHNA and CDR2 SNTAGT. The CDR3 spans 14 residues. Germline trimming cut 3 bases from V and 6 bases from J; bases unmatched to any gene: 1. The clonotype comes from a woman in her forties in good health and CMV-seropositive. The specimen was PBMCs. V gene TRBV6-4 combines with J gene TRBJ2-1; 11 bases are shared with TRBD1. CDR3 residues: CASSEDRGRNEQFF. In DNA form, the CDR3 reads TGTGCCAGCAGTGAGGACAGGGGGCGCAATGAGCAGTTCTTC.